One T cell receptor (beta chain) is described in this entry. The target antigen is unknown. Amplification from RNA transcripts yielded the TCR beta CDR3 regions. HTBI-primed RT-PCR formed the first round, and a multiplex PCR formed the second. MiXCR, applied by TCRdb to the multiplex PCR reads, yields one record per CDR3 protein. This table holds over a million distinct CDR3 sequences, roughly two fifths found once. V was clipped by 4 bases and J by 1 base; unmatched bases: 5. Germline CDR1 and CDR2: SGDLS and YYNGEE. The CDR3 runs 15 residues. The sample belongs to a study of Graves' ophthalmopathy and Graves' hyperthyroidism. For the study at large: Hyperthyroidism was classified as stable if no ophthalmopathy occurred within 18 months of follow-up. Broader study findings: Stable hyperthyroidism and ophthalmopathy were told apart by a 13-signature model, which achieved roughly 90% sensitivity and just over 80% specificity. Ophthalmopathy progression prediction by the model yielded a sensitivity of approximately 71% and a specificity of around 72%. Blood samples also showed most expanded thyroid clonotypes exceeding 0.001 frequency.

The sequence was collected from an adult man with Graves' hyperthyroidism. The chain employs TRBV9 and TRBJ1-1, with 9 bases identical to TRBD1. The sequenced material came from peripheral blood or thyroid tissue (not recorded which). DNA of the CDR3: TGTGCCAGCAGCCCAATACAGGGGGCGAACACTGAAGCTTTCTTT. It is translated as CASSPIQGANTEAFF.